These 25 T cell receptor beta chains originate from one sample sequenced in a study of low-dose radiotherapy and immunotherapy resistance in tumors. Primers used for first-strand cDNA, a TRAV- and TRBV-specific set, covered both alpha and beta chains. Over about 19 PCR cycles, TCRs were amplified from a constant-region primer and V-primer adapter. TCRdb re-called the reads through MiXCR, storing one row per CDR3 protein. The table includes fewer than 20,000 distinct CDR3 sequences, over 65% detected once. Receptors originate from a human donor with advanced metastatic prostate, ovarian, gallbladder or colorectal cancer (not recorded which). This table probably holds off-target reads from a library built for another chain.

This clonotype has just a few counts. V and J are TRBV6-1 and TRBJ2-2, with TRBD1 as a possible D gene (6 bases). CDR1 MNHNS and CDR2 SASEGT come from the germline V gene. CDR3 length equals 19 residues. With 5 bases removed from V and 0 bases from J, the gap between germline ends came to 22 bases. The CDR3, as DNA: TGTGCCAGCAGTTCGCTCCGGAACCCTAAGGGGGCGAACACCGGGGAGCTGTTTTTT. This encodes CASSSLRNPKGANTGELFF.

The V call is TRBV10-3, the J call TRBJ2-1; 9 bases map to TRBD2. The V gene's germline CDR1 is ENHRY and CDR2 SYGVKD. This CDR3 has 16 amino acids. V was clipped by 2 bases and J by 6 bases; unmatched bases: 8. The CDR3 DNA is TGTGCCATCAGTGAGGAGATTAGCGGGAGCGGCAATGAGCAGTTCTTC. This codes for CAISEEISGSGNEQFF.

This clonotype was counted a few times. The V call is TRBV6-2 or TRBV6-3, the J call TRBJ2-1; D possibly corresponds to TRBD2 (7 bases). The CDR3 totals 17 residues. Looked up from germline, CDR1 is MNHEY and CDR2 is SVGEGT. Between the trimmed V and J ends, which lost 5 bases and 7 bases, there was a span of 24 bases. In nucleotides, the CDR3 is TGTGCCAGCAGTGATGCCCCAGGGGAGGGCCCGAGGAATGAGCAGTTCTTC. Translated, it gives CASSDAPGEGPRNEQFF.

This clonotype was recorded once. DNA for the CDR3: TGTGCCAGCAGTTATCGGGACACGGACTACAATGAGCAGTTCTTC. Protein product: CASSYRDTDYNEQFF. The rearrangement uses TRBV6-1 and TRBJ2-1; maybe TRBD1 (6 bases). The CDR3 is made up of 15 amino acids. CDR1 is MNHNS and CDR2 is SASEGT in the germline V gene. The V and J ends lost 5 bases and 3 bases respectively, with 14 bases between them.

This clonotype was seen a handful of times. This chain joins TRBV28 and TRBJ2-5; 7 positions agree with TRBD2. The CDR3 runs to 14 residues. Trimming at V came to 3 bases and at J to 1 base, leaving 2 bases not matched to a gene. Germline CDR1 MDHEN, CDR2 SYDVKM. DNA of the CDR3: TGTGCCAGCAGTTTGGGCGGGGGCCAAGAGACCCAGTACTTC. Its translation: CASSLGGGQETQYF.

This clonotype occurred once. V usage is TRBV5-1 and J usage is TRBJ1-1; 9 bases agree with TRBD1. Germline-derived CDR1 and CDR2 are SGHRS and YFSETQ. The V segment lost 2 bases and the J segment 1 base; nucleotides outside the gene matches: 6. The CDR3 loop spans 16 amino acids. The DNA of the CDR3 is TGCGCCAGCAGCTTTTTAGCGGGACAGGGGAACACTGAAGCTTTCTTT. This encodes CASSFLAGQGNTEAFF.

The V and J genes are TRBV5-4 and TRBJ2-7; 9 nucleotides agree with TRBD1. The germline CDR1 and CDR2 sequences are SGHNT and YYREEE (reference sequence). The CDR3 extends over 15 amino acids. V lost 3 bases to trimming and J lost 5 bases; unmatched junction nucleotides: 9. The CDR3 spells CASSYRGTGRHEQYF. In DNA, the CDR3 is TGTGCCAGCAGCTACCGAGGGACAGGGCGCCACGAGCAGTACTTC.

The rearrangement links TRBV7-2 to TRBJ1-5, with D perhaps TRBD1 (5 bases). This CDR3 contains 14 residues. Germline values: CDR1 SGHTA, CDR2 FQGNSA. Between the trimmed V and J ends, which lost 2 bases and 4 bases, there was a span of 9 bases. CDR3 nucleotides: TGTGCCAGCAGCTTAATTCGGGGGAATCAGCCCCAGCATTTT. This encodes CASSLIRGNQPQHF.

This sequence joins TRBV5-6 and TRBJ2-1; D might be TRBD1 (6 bases). V was trimmed by 2 bases and J by 3 bases, leaving 9 bases between them. Germline V lookup: CDR1 SGHDT, CDR2 YYEEEE. The CDR3 is made up of 14 amino acids. The CDR3 DNA reads TGTGCCAGCAGCTTACAGGACAGCTACAATGAGCAGTTCTTC. Translating it yields CASSLQDSYNEQFF.

The V and J genes are TRBV6-2 or TRBV6-3 and TRBJ2-5, with 9 bases that match TRBD1. This CDR3 spans 13 amino acids. Losses at the gene ends were 6 bases for V and 4 bases for J; bases not matched to a gene: 3. CDR1 is MNHEY and CDR2 is SVGEGT in the germline V gene. Here the CDR3 DNA reads TGTGCCAGCAGCCACAGGGGGCGAGAGACCCAGTACTTC. Protein sequence: CASSHRGRETQYF.

The chain combines TRBV7-1 with TRBJ2-2; 7 nucleotides line up with TRBD2. TRBV7-1 is treated as an ORF (open reading frame) with a function not yet certain. CDR3 size: 15 residues. The J segment lost 7 bases and the V segment lost 5 bases, leaving 10 bases of the junction unmatched. The CDR3 DNA reads as TGTGCCAGCAGCCTGCTGGCGGGAGAGGTCGGGGAGCTGTTTTTT. Amino acid sequence: CASSLLAGEVGELFF.

The chain carries TRBV6-1 and TRBJ1-6, with a weak D call TRBD1 (6 bases). Germline V gene sequence: CDR1 MNHNS, CDR2 SASEGT. Trimming removed 3 bases at V and 6 bases at J, with 9 bases between. The CDR3 has 14 residues. In DNA form, the CDR3 reads TGTGCCAGCAGTGATCGCAGGGGTAATTCACCCCTCCACTTT. Protein: CASSDRRGNSPLHF.

The chain couples TRBV7-3 to TRBJ1-1; no clear D. CDR3 length: 13 amino acids. Trimming cost V 2 bases and J 3 bases, with 7 bases left between them. Germline assignment: CDR1 SGHTA and CDR2 FQGTGA. The CDR3 is CASSLLTDTEAFF. CDR3 sequence (DNA): TGTGCCAGCAGCTTACTAACCGACACTGAAGCTTTCTTT.

This clonotype was seen a handful of times. The rearrangement links TRBV21-1 to TRBJ2-1; no DNA check was done on the table's D call, TRBD1. TRBV21-1 corresponds to a pseudogene. The CDR3 contains 19 residues. CDR3 coding DNA: TGTGCCAGCAGCAAAGTAGAAGCGGGGGGCTGTACCTCCTACAATGAGCAGTTCTTC. As protein: CASSKVEAGGCTSYNEQFF.

This clonotype turned up a few times. This rearrangement joins TRBV5-1 to TRBJ2-2; D call uncertain. V dropped 1 base and J dropped 6 bases, with 7 bases sitting between them. The CDR3 loop spans 13 amino acids. Looked up from germline, CDR1 is SGHRS and CDR2 is YFSETQ. CDR3 DNA: TGCGCCAGCAGCTTGCCTAGAGCCGGGGAGCTGTTTTTT. Amino acid sequence: CASSLPRAGELFF.

Relative to its sample, this clonotype is large. CDR3 sequence: CASSFTNGQGEAFF. CDR3 nucleotides: TGTGCCAGCAGCTTCACAAATGGACAGGGTGAAGCTTTCTTT. V and J are TRBV7-9 and TRBJ1-1; 8 positions agree with TRBD1. Germline V lookup: CDR1 SEHNR, CDR2 FQNEAQ (reference sequence). The CDR3 loop spans 14 amino acids. The trim removed 3 bases at V and 7 bases at J, leaving 7 bases unmatched.

CDR3 sequence: CASREWSYNEQFF. The CDR3 region has the DNA TGTGCCAGCAGAGAGTGGTCCTACAATGAGCAGTTCTTC. The chain is built from TRBV28 and TRBJ2-1; no reliable D call. The CDR3 length is 13 residues. Trimming took 6 bases from V and 1 from J, leaving 7 bases between them. Germline loops: CDR1 MDHEN, CDR2 SYDVKM.

This rearrangement joins TRBV29-1 to TRBJ2-1; D is undetermined. CDR3 length: 12 amino acids. The V end was cut by 7 bases, the J end by 7 bases, with 14 bases between. From germline, CDR1 is SQVTM and CDR2 ANQGSEA. CDR3 amino acids: CSAERFSNEQFF. CDR3 in DNA: TGCAGCGCCGAGCGCTTTTCAAATGAGCAGTTCTTC.

This clonotype occurred once. DNA for the CDR3: TGTGCCAGCAGCCTCACGAGATCCCGGGCCTACGAGCAGTACTTC. It yields the protein CASSLTRSRAYEQYF. The V gene is TRBV11-2, the J gene TRBJ2-7, with D hard to call. The germline V gene has CDR1 SGHAT and CDR2 FQNNGV. V was trimmed by 5 bases and J by 2 bases, leaving 16 bases between them. The CDR3 sequence is 15 residues long.

The V and J genes are TRBV2 and TRBJ2-2; 11 nucleotides agree with TRBD1. The germline gives CDR1 SNHLY, CDR2 FYNNEI. CDR3 size: 14 residues. The DNA for the CDR3 is TGTGCTAGTACGGGACAGGGGGACACCGGGGAGCTGTTTTTT. Residues: CASTGQGDTGELFF.

The chain employs TRBV12-3 or TRBV12-4 and TRBJ1-4; 10 positions agree with TRBD1. V lost 5 bases and J lost 6; bases outside the gene matches: 6. CDR3 length: 15 amino acids. The CDR3 region has the DNA TGTGCCAGCAGTATTACCGGGACAGGGGATGAAAAACTGTTTTTT. It specifies CASSITGTGDEKLFF.

This CDR3 reads CASSQDGTLRANEQFF. The CDR3 nucleotides read TGCGCCAGCAGCCAAGATGGGACCCTAAGGGCCAATGAGCAGTTCTTC. This chain links TRBV4-3 with TRBJ2-1; D may correspond to TRBD1 or TRBD2 (5 bases each). Germline assignment: CDR1 LGHNA and CDR2 YSLEER. V lost 0 bases and J lost 6, with 15 bases in between. The CDR3 runs to 16 residues.

The rearrangement links TRBV2 to TRBJ1-4; 9 nucleotides match TRBD1. The germline CDR1 and CDR2 sequences are SNHLY and FYNNEI. Germline trimming cut 4 bases from V and 8 bases from J; bases unmatched to any gene: 8. This CDR3 contains 15 residues. CDR3 sequence reads: CASSGGTGILEKLFF. The CDR3 bases are TGTGCCAGCAGTGGAGGGACAGGGATACTAGAAAAACTGTTTTTT.

The V call is TRBV28, the J call TRBJ1-1, with D perhaps matching TRBD1 (6 bases). Germline V gene sequence: CDR1 MDHEN, CDR2 SYDVKM. V was clipped by 2 bases and J by 3 bases, with 7 bases between them. The CDR3 consists of 13 residues. Here the CDR3 reads CASSLTGYTEAFF. CDR3 nucleotides: TGTGCCAGCAGTTTAACAGGGTACACTGAAGCTTTCTTT.

The rearrangement joins TRBV24-1 to TRBJ2-7; D is ambiguous. This CDR3 region has 14 residues. Trimming stripped 3 bases from V and 2 bases from J, with 10 bases between. CDR1 KGHDR and CDR2 SFDVKD come from the germline V gene. The DNA of the CDR3 is TGTGCCACCAGTGATAGGCGGTCACCCTACGAGCAGTACTTC. Translation: CATSDRRSPYEQYF.